Sequencing of this T cell receptor beta chain was carried out in a study of graft-versus-host responses after intestinal transplantation. Study-wide background: The recipients all started with anti-thymocyte globulin induction and then took tacrolimus and steroids for around three years.

Trimming removed 6 bases at V and 0 bases at J, with 13 bases between. Per germline, CDR1 SQVTM and CDR2 ANQGSEA. The CDR3 sequence is 14 residues long. Study-level results: Marrow from the recipient contained GvH clones, some of which had appeared first in ileum or blood. Early post-transplant HvG declines tracked with peak circulating GvH clone levels.

Measured with immunoSEQ multiplex PCR; TCRdb has only the in-frame clones, and not every one. The profile covers over 75,000 clones, with about 88% appearing a single time and approximately 0.33% taken by the ten largest. Details on this clone: Its antigen is currently unknown.

The sample consisted of unstimulated CD4+ T cells sorted from spleen or lymph node cells, taken before intestinal transplant. This receptor was obtained from a human donor who received an intestinal transplant. The chain joins TRBV29-1 to TRBJ2-3; possible D gene TRBD1, 6 bases. The CDR3 spells CSVSPRGSTDTQYF. The CDR3 DNA reads as TGCAGCGTCTCGCCCAGGGGTAGCACAGATACGCAGTATTTT.